These 11 T cell receptor beta chains came from one sample sequenced in a study of blood T cell repertoires in COVID-19. Clones were sequenced by immunoSEQ multiplex PCR, and TCRdb holds only the in-frame ones, with some missing. Here the sample spans about 400,000 clones, around 90% being singletons. The sample was PBMCs or T cells enriched from blood (not recorded which). The receptor set was obtained from a woman aged 40 to 55 with acute COVID-19.

V is TRBV24-1 and J is TRBJ2-3; D possibly corresponds to TRBD2 (6 bases). The CDR3 length is 15 residues. CDR1 is KGHDR, CDR2 SFDVKD, per germline. With 1 base removed from V and 4 bases from J, the gap between germline ends came to 11 bases. CDR3 sequence reads: CATSDFRREADTQYF. The CDR3 DNA sequence: TGTGCCACCAGTGATTTTCGAAGGGAGGCAGATACGCAGTATTTT.

This sequence joins TRBV14 and TRBJ1-1; D call uncertain. CDR1 and CDR2 from the germline V gene are SGHDN and FVKESK. V dropped 5 bases and J dropped 4 bases, with 11 bases sitting between them. The CDR3 has 13 amino acids. The CDR3 protein is CASSSTAGTEAFF. The CDR3 DNA follows: TGTGCCAGCAGCAGTACGGCGGGCACTGAAGCTTTCTTT.

The rearrangement links TRBV20-1 to TRBJ2-1; 10 bases line up with TRBD2. The CDR3 sequence is 15 residues long. After removal of 3 bases from V and 7 bases from J, the junction contained 9 bases not matched to a gene. Germline loops: CDR1 DFQATT, CDR2 SNEGSKA (reference sequence). The CDR3 coding sequence is TGCAGTGCTAGTAGCGGGAGCGGGGGGGCAAATGAGCAGTTCTTC. Translated: CSASSGSGGANEQFF.

J is TRBJ1-2 and V is TRBV3-1 (or the pseudogene TRBV3-2), with 9 bases matching TRBD1. J was trimmed by 7 bases and V by 2 bases; bases with no gene match: 5. This CDR3 region has 14 residues. Germline loops: CDR1 LGHDT, CDR2 YNNKEL (reference sequence). CDR3 protein: CASSQRDRDAGYTF. CDR3 DNA sequence: TGTGCCAGCAGCCAACGGGACAGGGACGCTGGCTACACCTTC.

The rearrangement joins TRBV5-5 to TRBJ2-1; 8 nucleotides line up with TRBD2. CDR3 length equals 14 residues. Trimming cost V 4 bases and J 9 bases; bases outside gene matches: 9. CDR1 and CDR2 (germline): SGHKS, YYEKEE (reference sequence). CDR3 residues: CASSPPGGAVEQFF. CDR3 nucleotides: TGTGCCAGCAGCCCCCCCGGGGGGGCCGTTGAGCAGTTCTTC.

This sequence joins TRBV24-1 and TRBJ1-1; D gene uncertain. This CDR3 has 12 residues. Germline CDR1 KGHDR, CDR2 SFDVKD. The CDR3, as DNA: TGTGCAAATCAGTTAAGGAGTACTGAAGCTTTCTTT. As protein: CANQLRSTEAFF.

There are a few counts of this clone. CDR3 DNA sequence: TGTGCCACCAGTGATGAAACCCGACAGGCCTACACCTTC. Translation: CATSDETRQAYTF. The chain links TRBV24-1 to TRBJ1-2; perhaps TRBD1 as D (6 bases). Looked up from germline, CDR1 is KGHDR and CDR2 is SFDVKD. Trimming took off 3 bases at V and 10 bases at J, with 14 bases between the two ends. The CDR3 is 13 amino acids.

A remark on this clone: Other DNA sequences in this specimen translate into the identical CDR3. The V and J genes are TRBV7-9 and TRBJ1-5; no definite D call. Trimming left V 3 bases short and J 3 bases short, with 3 bases between. Germline CDR1 and CDR2: SEHNR and FQNEAQ (reference sequence). CDR3 length equals 12 residues. CDR3: CASSFLNQPQHF. The CDR3 nucleotides read TGTGCCAGCAGCTTTCTCAATCAGCCCCAGCATTTT. Based on the CDR3 plus reference TRBV7-9 and TRBJ1-5, the full variable domain is DTGVSQNPRHKITKRGQNVTFRCDPISEHNRLYWYRQTLGQGPEFLTYFQNEAQLEKSRLLSDRFSAERPKGSFSTLEIQRTEQGDSAMYLCASSFLNQPQHFGDGTRLSIL.

V usage is TRBV27 and J usage is TRBJ2-1; 10 positions match TRBD2. Germline CDR1 is MNHEY and CDR2 is SMNVEV (reference sequence). The CDR3 runs to 15 residues. The ends lost 4 bases at V and 5 bases at J; junction bases unmatched: 5. CDR3: CASSSAGGLNNEQFF. The CDR3 nucleotides are TGTGCCAGCAGTTCAGCGGGGGGGCTGAACAATGAGCAGTTCTTC.

The V call is TRBV19, the J call TRBJ1-1; unclear D gene. Trimming pared 2 bases from V and 0 bases from J, leaving 7 bases between. Germline values: CDR1 LNHDA, CDR2 SQIVND (reference sequence). The CDR3 length is 14 residues. DNA of the CDR3: TGTGCCAGTAGTATAATGGGCGTGAACACTGAAGCTTTCTTT. It is translated as CASSIMGVNTEAFF.

J is TRBJ1-5 and V is TRBV19; D gene unclear. The CDR3 runs to 13 residues. The V gene's germline CDR1 is LNHDA and CDR2 SQIVND (reference sequence). The germline V and J ends were trimmed by 4 bases and 4 bases, with 8 bases remaining between them. The CDR3 DNA reads as TGTGCCAGTAGTACCCACGGTAATCAGCCCCAGCATTTT. As protein: CASSTHGNQPQHF.